These 25 T cell receptor beta chains came from one sample sequenced in a study of CD8 T cells in Susac syndrome. When the RNA was reverse transcribed, random hexamers were used with an input of roughly 0.5 to 1 ug. TCRdb re-called the immunoSEQ multiplex PCR reads with MiXCR, one entry per CDR3 protein. The sample contains around 150,000 distinct CDR3 sequences, roughly 94% of which appear only once. The sequencing input was CD8+ T cells from PBMCs. These receptors all stem from a human donor with Susac syndrome.

The chain couples TRBV5-6 to TRBJ2-7; the D gene is possibly TRBD2 (5 bases). The V end was cut by 5 bases, the J end by 3 bases, with 12 bases between. CDR3 length: 13 amino acids. Germline V gene data show CDR1 as SGHDT and CDR2 as YYEEEE. CDR3 bases: TGTGCCAGCAGTTTAGGGAGTGACTACGAGCAGTACTTC. Protein sequence: CASSLGSDYEQYF. The full variable domain, with the rest looked up from reference TRBV5-6 and TRBJ2-7, is DAGVTQSPTHLIKTRGQQVTLRCSPKSGHDTVSWYQQALGQGPQFIFQYYEEEERQRGNFPDRFSGHQFPNYSSELNVNALLLGDSALYLCASSLGSDYEQYFGPGTRLTVT.

The V gene is TRBV7-8, the J gene TRBJ2-1, with D possibly matching TRBD1 (6 bases). Trimming removed 1 base at V and 6 bases at J, with 16 bases between. The length of the CDR3 is 16 residues. CDR1 SGHVS and CDR2 FQNEAQ come from the germline V gene. The CDR3: CASSLEGEWGRNEQFF. The CDR3 nucleotides are TGTGCCAGCAGCTTAGAGGGGGAGTGGGGCCGCAATGAGCAGTTCTTC.

This sequence joins TRBV27 and TRBJ2-5, with unresolved D. The V gene lost 10 bases and the J gene lost 3 bases, with 15 bases spanning the gap. The CDR3 covers 13 residues. Germline values: CDR1 MNHEY, CDR2 SMNVEV (reference sequence). This chain's CDR3 is CATRGPRKETQYF. CDR3 sequence (DNA): TGTGCCACCCGAGGACCCCGAAAAGAGACCCAGTACTTC.

This chain connects TRBV27 to TRBJ1-4, with D unresolved. V lost 0 bases to trimming and J lost 8 bases, with 16 bases between them. This CDR3 comprises 16 residues. Per germline, CDR1 MNHEY and CDR2 SMNVEV (reference sequence). This CDR3 reads CASSLSGGTPEEKLFF. The CDR3 DNA is TGTGCCAGCAGTTTATCCGGCGGCACCCCGGAGGAAAAACTGTTTTTT.

This chain uses TRBV25-1 with TRBJ1-2; tentatively, D is TRBD1 (6 bases). Trimming shortened V by 6 bases and J by 3 bases, and 23 bases separated the two germline ends. This CDR3 has 17 amino acids. Germline-derived CDR1 and CDR2 are MGHDK and SYGVNS. This CDR3 reads CASSPPFRTAADYGYTF. In DNA, the CDR3 is TGTGCCAGCAGCCCTCCATTCAGGACAGCCGCTGACTATGGCTACACCTTC.

The CDR3 region is CASREQGYEQFF. The CDR3 nucleotides read TGTGCCAGCAGGGAACAGGGCTATGAGCAGTTCTTC. The genes are TRBV2 and TRBJ2-1; D possibly corresponds to TRBD1 (6 bases). The germline V and J ends were trimmed by 6 bases and 8 bases, with 11 bases remaining between them. This CDR3 region has 12 residues. Looked up from germline, CDR1 is SNHLY and CDR2 is FYNNEI.

J is TRBJ2-7 and V is TRBV7-9, with D possibly being TRBD2 (5 bases). Germline CDR1 reads SEHNR; CDR2 reads FQNEAQ (reference sequence). CDR3 length: 14 residues. V shed 3 bases and J shed 3 bases, with 12 bases lying between them. The CDR3 reads CASSFGLEFYEQYF. CDR3 nucleotide sequence: TGTGCCAGCAGCTTCGGACTGGAGTTCTACGAGCAGTACTTC.

The chain recombines TRBV20-1 with TRBJ1-1, with TRBD1 matching over 9 bases. The trim removed 6 bases at V and 5 bases at J, leaving 4 bases unmatched. This CDR3 region has 12 residues. Looked up from germline, CDR1 is DFQATT and CDR2 is SNEGSKA (reference sequence). The CDR3 is CSATGGGTEAFF. CDR3 DNA sequence: TGCAGTGCAACAGGGGGCGGGACTGAAGCTTTCTTT.

This chain connects TRBV27 to TRBJ1-4; perhaps TRBD1 as D (6 bases). Germline-derived CDR1 and CDR2 are MNHEY and SMNVEV (reference sequence). The V gene lost 0 bases and the J gene lost 7 bases, with 12 bases spanning the gap. This CDR3 comprises 15 residues. The CDR3 loop is CASSLSGGVAEKLFF. The CDR3 coding sequence is TGTGCCAGCAGTTTATCTGGGGGCGTGGCTGAAAAACTGTTTTTT. Using reference TRBV27 and TRBJ1-4 for the parts outside the CDR3, the full variable domain is EAQVTQNPRYLITVTGKKLTVTCSQNMNHEYMSWYRQDPGLGLRQIYYSMNVEVTDKGDVPEGYKVSRKEKRNFPLILESPSPNQTSLYFCASSLSGGVAEKLFFGSGTQLSVL.

The chain couples TRBV9 to TRBJ2-3; 7 bases are shared with TRBD1. Germline V gives CDR1 SGDLS, CDR2 YYNGEE. The CDR3 sequence is 16 residues long. V lost 4 bases, J lost 0 bases, and 8 bases stayed unmatched. In DNA form, the CDR3 reads TGTGCCAGCAGCATAAACAAGGACAGGAGCACAGATACGCAGTATTTT. As protein: CASSINKDRSTDTQYF.

The genes are TRBV12-3 or TRBV12-4 and TRBJ2-1, with 8 bases that match TRBD1. The V gene end was trimmed by 6 bases and the J gene end by 7 bases; junction bases not matched to a gene: 11. The CDR3 contains 15 residues. The CDR3 bases are TGTGCCAGCAGCCTTTACGACAGGGGCAATAATGAGCAGTTCTTC. Its translation is CASSLYDRGNNEQFF.

The V and J genes are TRBV2 and TRBJ1-2, with D perhaps matching TRBD1 (5 bases). CDR3 length: 17 residues. Between the trimmed V and J ends, which lost 1 base and 3 bases, there was a span of 18 bases. Germline CDR1 and CDR2: SNHLY and FYNNEI. CDR3 amino acids: CASSEDGTGDGDYGYTF. CDR3 nucleotides: TGTGCCAGCAGTGAAGATGGGACCGGCGACGGGGACTATGGCTACACCTTC.

V is TRBV12-5 and J is TRBJ2-5; D gene unclear. The CDR3 is made up of 13 amino acids. V gave up 0 bases and J gave up 4 bases, with 6 bases separating them. From germline, CDR1 is LGHNT and CDR2 FRNRAP. The CDR3 sequence is CASGLVRAETQYF. The CDR3 DNA sequence: TGTGCTAGTGGTTTGGTACGCGCAGAGACCCAGTACTTC. The whole variable domain, remainder taken from reference TRBV12-5 and TRBJ2-5, is DARVTQTPRHKVTEMGQEVTMRCQPILGHNTVFWYRQTMMQGLELLAYFRNRAPLDDSGMPKDRFSAEMPDATLATLKIQPSEPRDSAVYFCASGLVRAETQYFGPGTRLLVL.

The genes are TRBV10-3 and TRBJ2-5, with TRBD2 identical over 13 bases. The CDR3 runs to 17 residues. Germline-derived CDR1 and CDR2 are ENHRY and SYGVKD. The trim removed 3 bases at V and 4 bases at J, leaving 8 bases unmatched. The CDR3 DNA follows: TGTGCCATCAGTGACCGCCAACTAGCGGGAGGGCGAGAGACCCAGTACTTC. It translates to CAISDRQLAGGRETQYF.

The V gene is TRBV30, the J gene TRBJ2-1, with 8 positions matching TRBD1. The germline gives CDR1 GTSNPN, CDR2 SVGIG (reference sequence). This CDR3 is built from 14 residues. Trimming removed 4 bases from V and 7 bases from J; junction bases left unmatched: 9. CDR3 in amino acids: CAWTQGGWSNEQFF. The CDR3 coding sequence is TGTGCCTGGACACAGGGGGGATGGTCAAATGAGCAGTTCTTC.

The chain joins TRBV30 to TRBJ1-1, with D possibly being TRBD1 (5 bases). V lost 5 bases to trimming and J lost 4 bases, with 14 bases between them. The CDR3 totals 13 residues. Germline-derived CDR1 and CDR2 are GTSNPN and SVGIG (reference sequence). In DNA, the CDR3 is TGTGCCTGGGACCGGACACCAACCACTGAAGCTTTCTTT. Its translation: CAWDRTPTTEAFF. The complete variable domain, with remaining parts taken from reference TRBV30 and TRBJ1-1, reads SQTIHQWPATLVQPVGSPLSLECTVEGTSNPNLYWYRQAAGRGLQLLFYSVGIGQISSEVPQNLSASRPQDRQFILSSKKLLLSDSGFYLCAWDRTPTTEAFFGQGTRLTVV.

The chain has TRBV2 and TRBJ2-4; TRBD1 or TRBD2 may be the D gene (6 bases each). Looked up from germline, CDR1 is SNHLY and CDR2 is FYNNEI. Trimming took off 8 bases at V and 2 bases at J, with 16 bases between the two ends. This CDR3 contains 15 residues. The CDR3: CASSYIRGPKNIQYF. CDR3 sequence (DNA): TGTGCCAGCTCTTACATTCGGGGGCCCAAAAACATTCAGTACTTC.

V gene TRBV7-9 combines with J gene TRBJ2-7, with 11 positions matching TRBD2. Germline values: CDR1 SEHNR, CDR2 FQNEAQ (reference sequence). This CDR3 is built from 16 residues. V lost 2 bases to trimming and J lost 4 bases; unmatched junction nucleotides: 7. Here the CDR3 reads CASSLLAGGELYEQYF. CDR3 DNA: TGTGCCAGCAGCTTATTAGCGGGAGGGGAACTTTACGAGCAGTACTTC.

The chain has TRBV11-1 and TRBJ2-1; D gene unclear. V dropped 4 bases and J dropped 9 bases, with 10 bases sitting between them. The germline gives CDR1 SGHAT, CDR2 FQDESV (reference sequence). The CDR3 is 12 amino acids. The CDR3 DNA is TGTGCCAGCAGCTCTTGGCAATCTGAGCAGTTCTTC. It is translated as CASSSWQSEQFF. The variable domain in full, completed from reference TRBV11-1 and TRBJ2-1, reads EAEVAQSPRYKITEKSQAVAFWCDPISGHATLYWYRQILGQGPELLVQFQDESVVDDSQLPKDRFSAERLKGVDSTLKIQPAELGDSAMYLCASSSWQSEQFFGPGTRLTVL.

The chain couples TRBV19 to TRBJ1-2; unclear D gene. V was cut by 7 bases and J by 2 bases, with 8 bases left in between. This CDR3 spans 12 amino acids. Germline loops: CDR1 LNHDA, CDR2 SQIVND (reference sequence). The CDR3: CASNEQNYGYTF. CDR3 in DNA: TGTGCCAGTAATGAACAGAACTATGGCTACACCTTC. Full variable domain (outside the CDR3, taken from reference TRBV19 and TRBJ1-2): DGGITQSPKYLFRKEGQNVTLSCEQNLNHDAMYWYRQDPGQGLRLIYYSQIVNDFQKGDIAEGYSVSREKKESFPLTVTSAQKNPTAFYLCASNEQNYGYTFGSGTRLTVV.

The gene calls are TRBV30 and TRBJ2-1, with TRBD2 identical over 8 bases. Germline CDR1 GTSNPN, CDR2 SVGIG (reference sequence). This CDR3 contains 14 residues. J was trimmed by 7 bases and V by 7 bases; bases with no gene match: 12. CDR3 nucleotides: TGTGCCTCCCGGGGGGGCGGGAAACCTAATGAGCAGTTCTTC. Protein sequence: CASRGGGKPNEQFF.

This sequence joins TRBV29-1 and TRBJ2-7; the D call may be TRBD1 or TRBD2 (6 bases each). Germline assignment: CDR1 SQVTM and CDR2 ANQGSEA. V was pared by 3 bases and J by 1 base, with 10 bases between. The CDR3 runs 13 residues. CDR3 DNA: TGCAGCGTTGAGTTAGGGGGGTCCTACGAGCAGTACTTC. It translates to CSVELGGSYEQYF.

The rearrangement links TRBV7-3 to TRBJ2-3, with 8 bases that match TRBD2. The J segment lost 1 base and the V segment lost 5 bases, leaving 2 bases of the junction unmatched. CDR3 length: 14 residues. Germline assignment: CDR1 SGHTA and CDR2 FQGTGA. The CDR3 sequence: CASSETSGTDTQYF. In nucleotides, the CDR3 is TGTGCCAGCAGCGAGACTAGCGGCACAGATACGCAGTATTTT.

This rearrangement joins TRBV4-1 to TRBJ1-5; D remains ambiguous. The CDR3 length is 16 residues. Looked up from germline, CDR1 is MGHRA and CDR2 is YSYEKL. Trimming took 1 base from V and 3 from J, leaving 13 bases between them. Here the CDR3 DNA reads TGCGCCAGCAGCCAAGGTGTGGCAGGAGTCAATCAGCCCCAGCATTTT. Translating gives CASSQGVAGVNQPQHF.

V gene TRBV18 combines with J gene TRBJ2-3; TRBD2 matches 8 bases. The CDR3 contains 16 residues. The V and J ends lost 2 bases and 2 bases, in that order; junction bases with no gene match: 6. Per the germline V gene, CDR1 is KGHSH and CDR2 is LQKENI. The CDR3 coding sequence is TGTGCCAGCTCACCATATGACGGGAGGGACACAGATACGCAGTATTTT. It codes for CASSPYDGRDTDTQYF.